This entry lists 18 T cell receptor beta chains sequenced from one sample in a study of Tregs in tolerant kidney transplant recipients. Produced via immunoSEQ multiplex PCR; TCRdb's table is partial and in-frame only. The sample totals around 33,000 clones. This material consisted of CD8+ T cells from blood, taken before the transplant. These receptors were obtained from a human donor who received a combined kidney and bone marrow transplant.

A word on this clone: The read gets to within 3 residues of the CDR3 end, and the germline J gene fills in the rest. The V call is TRBV4-1, the J call TRBJ2-5; D might be TRBD2 (6 bases). Germline lookup yields CDR1 MGHRA and CDR2 YSYEKL. The CDR3 runs to 16 residues. V lost 3 bases, J lost 2 bases, and 16 bases lay in between. The CDR3 reads CASSQTEEGHQETQYF. CDR3 DNA, as far as it was read: TGCGCCAGCAGCCAGACCGAGGAGGGCCATCAAGAGACC.

In the case of this clone: The CDR3 goes on 3 residues after the read ends, and that part is filled in from the germline J gene. The V call is TRBV20-1, the J call TRBJ2-5; tentative D call: TRBD1 (6 bases). V lost 0 bases and J lost 3, with 14 bases in between. In germline, CDR1 is DFQATT, CDR2 SNEGSKA (reference sequence). This CDR3 is built from 15 residues. The CDR3 bases that were read are TGCAGTGCTAGAGATTGGTACAGGGCAGAAGAGACC. Protein sequence: CSARDWYRAEET. The whole CDR3 reads CSARDWYRAEETQYF.

For this clone: The read halts 3 residues ahead of the CDR3 end, with the missing end drawn from the germline J gene. V and J are TRBV19 and TRBJ1-6, with 7 bases lining up with TRBD1. CDR3 length: 17 amino acids. The germline V gene encodes CDR1 LNHDA and CDR2 SQIVND (reference sequence). V lost 0 bases and J lost 9; bases outside the gene matches: 11. The CDR3 spells CASSIDLETGHGSPLHF. CDR3 bases read: TGTGCCAGTAGTATAGATCTGGAGACAGGGCATGGTTCACCC.

Concerning this clone: Coverage ceases 3 residues before the CDR3 finishes, and the germline J gene fills in the end. The chain uses TRBV11-2 and TRBJ2-7, with 8 bases aligning to TRBD2. This CDR3 is 13 amino acids long. From germline, CDR1 is SGHAT and CDR2 FQNNGV. Germline trimming cut 6 bases from V and 3 bases from J; bases unmatched to any gene: 4. Incomplete CDR3 DNA: TGTGCCAGCAGACTCACTAGCGGCTACGAG. As protein: CASRLTSGYE. The entire CDR3 protein reads CASRLTSGYEQYF. The full variable domain, its missing parts supplied by reference TRBV11-2 and TRBJ2-7, is EAGVAQSPRYKIIEKRQSVAFWCNPISGHATLYWYQQILGQGPKLLIQFQNNGVVDDSQLPKDRFSAERLKGVDSTLKIQPAKLEDSAVYLCASRLTSGYEQYFGPGTRLTVT.

As to this clone: The read gets to within 3 residues of the CDR3 end, and the germline J gene fills in the rest. The chain employs TRBV20-1 and TRBJ2-1, with 10 bases fitting TRBD2. The length of the CDR3 is 17 residues. Germline V lookup: CDR1 DFQATT, CDR2 SNEGSKA (reference sequence). V trimming: 5 bases; J trimming: 7 bases; junction bases outside the gene matches: 17. CDR3 loop: CSAPDTTGTSVWNEQFF. The CDR3 DNA, read in part, is TGCAGTGCTCCCGACACCACCGGGACTAGCGTGTGGAATGAG.

CDR3 loop: CAISRGNEKLFF. The sequenced part of the CDR3 DNA is TGTGCCATCTCCAGGGGGAATGAAAAA. The chain recombines TRBV10-3 with TRBJ1-4; 7 bases agree with TRBD1. The CDR3 extends 3 residues past the end of the read, so its final part is completed from the germline J gene. CDR3 length: 12 residues. Germline CDR1 reads ENHRY; CDR2 reads SYGVKD. J gave up 5 bases and V 8 bases, and 2 bases lay outside the gene matches.

With respect to this clone: The read terminates 3 residues ahead of where the CDR3 ends, so the germline J gene completes it. The chain couples TRBV7-6 to TRBJ2-2, with a weak D call TRBD1 (5 bases). V lost 3 bases and J lost 3, with 8 bases in between. The CDR3 is 14 amino acids. The germline V gene encodes CDR1 SGHVS and CDR2 FNYEAQ. CDR3 bases read: TGTGCCAGCAGCTTTGTAGGGGACACCGGGGAG. As protein: CASSFVGDTGE. The complete CDR3 sequence is CASSFVGDTGELFF.

Comment on this clone: The read terminates 3 residues before the CDR3 end, so the remaining end is supplied by the germline J gene. This chain links TRBV19 with TRBJ2-5; D gene uncertain. The CDR3 spans 13 residues. Per germline, CDR1 LNHDA and CDR2 SQIVND (reference sequence). Trimming removed 0 bases from V and 3 bases from J, with 5 bases in between. CDR3: CASSIDQEETQYF. The sequenced CDR3 bases are TGTGCCAGTAGTATAGATCAGGAAGAGACC.

Of note for this clone: Sequencing ends 3 residues short of the CDR3 end; the germline J gene provides the rest. The chain has TRBV7-6 and TRBJ2-1, with D perhaps matching TRBD2 (6 bases). V was clipped by 5 bases and J by 4 bases, with 15 bases between them. CDR1 and CDR2 (germline): SGHVS, FNYEAQ. The CDR3 is made up of 15 amino acids. The CDR3 DNA, read in part, is TGTGCCAGCAGCCTACTAGCTCCCCAATACAATGAG. Residues: CASSLLAPQYNE. The whole CDR3 is CASSLLAPQYNEQFF.

Regarding this clone: The CDR3 is cut off 3 residues early in the read; its end comes from the germline J gene. The chain uses TRBV19 and TRBJ1-3; D unclear. Between the trimmed V and J ends, which lost 6 bases and 4 bases, there was a span of 13 bases. Germline V gene sequence: CDR1 LNHDA, CDR2 SQIVND (reference sequence). This CDR3 has 14 amino acids. The covered CDR3 bases are TGTGCCAGTAGCGGAGCGGGCACGGGAAACACC. Amino acids: CASSGAGTGNT. The whole CDR3 reads CASSGAGTGNTIYF.

On this clone itself: The read falls 3 residues short of the CDR3 end, and the missing part is taken from the germline J gene. This chain joins TRBV7-7 and TRBJ2-1; D uncertain. Germline V gene sequence: CDR1 SSHAT, CDR2 FNYEAQ (reference sequence). The length of the CDR3 is 15 residues. Trimming took off 1 base at V and 7 bases at J, with 14 bases between the two ends. CDR3 bases read: TGTGCCAGCAGCTTAGGGGTGGGCAGTTTGAATGAG. Residues: CASSLGVGSLNE. The full CDR3 protein reads CASSLGVGSLNEQFF.

The part of the CDR3 DNA that was read is TGTGCCAGCAGTGAAAGGACAGGGTTCGAAAAA. Translation: CASSERTGFEK. The CDR3 as a whole reads CASSERTGFEKLFF. J is TRBJ1-4 and V is TRBV6-1; 8 nucleotides align to TRBD1. The read is 3 residues too short to cover the CDR3 end, so that end is filled in from the germline J gene. With V trimmed by 2 bases and J by 8 bases, 4 bases remained unmatched. Germline V CDR1 and CDR2: MNHNS, SASEGT. CDR3 length: 14 amino acids.

As to this clone: Read sequence stops 3 residues before the CDR3 end, and the germline J gene provides the missing end. The chain has TRBV7-9 and TRBJ2-4; D might be TRBD1 (6 bases). Trimming left V 0 bases short and J 6 bases short, with 12 bases between. CDR3 size: 15 residues. CDR1 and CDR2 from the germline V gene are SEHNR and FQNEAQ (reference sequence). The CDR3 sequence: CASSLALGGLNIQYF. The part of the CDR3 DNA that was read is TGTGCCAGCAGCTTAGCTCTAGGGGGATTAAACATT.

In the case of this clone: Coverage ceases 3 residues before the CDR3 finishes, and the germline J gene fills in the end. The chain uses TRBV2 and TRBJ1-2; 7 nucleotides align to TRBD1. The germline V gene encodes CDR1 SNHLY and CDR2 FYNNEI. CDR3 length: 15 residues. With 7 bases clipped from V and 7 bases from J, the junction kept 15 bases outside the gene matches. The CDR3 DNA, read in part, is TGTGCCAGCATTAACCCCAGGACAGGCCCGGTTGGC. As protein: CASINPRTGPVG. The full CDR3 protein is CASINPRTGPVGYTF. The full variable domain, in which reference TRBV2 and TRBJ1-2 provide the parts outside the CDR3, is EPEVTQTPSHQVTQMGQEVILRCVPISNHLYFYWYRQILGQKVEFLVSFYNNEISEKSEIFDDQFSVERPDGSNFTLKIRSTKLEDSAMYFCASINPRTGPVGYTFGSGTRLTVV.

With regard to this clone: The read finishes 3 residues shy of the CDR3 end, and the germline J gene is used to complete it. This chain links TRBV20-1 with TRBJ2-7; tentatively, D is TRBD2 (6 bases). The CDR3 is 14 amino acids. CDR1 is DFQATT and CDR2 is SNEGSKA in the germline V gene (reference sequence). The germline V and J ends were trimmed by 5 bases and 2 bases, with 16 bases remaining between them. CDR3 in amino acids: CSASLRRGPYEQYF. Incomplete CDR3 DNA: TGCAGTGCTTCCCTTCGGCGGGGACCCTACGAG.

Partial CDR3 DNA: TGCAGTGCGCTGGACAGGGGCGCTGGGACC. It codes for CSALDRGAGT. The CDR3 in its entirety is CSALDRGAGTQYF. V gene TRBV20-1 combines with J gene TRBJ2-5; 9 bases map to TRBD1. The read terminates 3 residues before the CDR3 end, so the remaining end is supplied by the germline J gene. V was pared by 6 bases and J by 7 bases, with 9 bases of the junction left unmatched. Germline-derived CDR1 and CDR2 are DFQATT and SNEGSKA (reference sequence). This CDR3 region has 13 residues.

Note on this clone: The CDR3 goes on 3 residues after the read ends, and that part is filled in from the germline J gene. This rearrangement joins TRBV5-1 to TRBJ2-3; D is perhaps TRBD2 (5 bases). In germline, CDR1 is SGHRS, CDR2 YFSETQ. V was pared by 0 bases and J by 5 bases, with 13 bases between. This CDR3 has 15 residues. The CDR3 spells CASSLGTLSGDTQYF. The sequenced part of the CDR3 DNA is TGCGCCAGCAGCTTGGGGACTTTGTCAGGAGATACG.

About this clone: Read coverage stops 3 residues before the CDR3 terminus; the germline J gene supplies the remainder. This chain links TRBV20-1 with TRBJ2-1; no firm D call. Germline CDR1 and CDR2: DFQATT and SNEGSKA (reference sequence). V dropped 5 bases and J dropped 0 bases, with 8 bases sitting between them. The length of the CDR3 is 13 residues. The CDR3 loop reads CSARLLSYNEQFF. The CDR3 bases that were read are TGCAGTGCTCGGTTGCTCTCCTACAATGAG.